The clone carrying this TCR beta chain was detected a few times. Its antigen is not known. This specimen includes other DNA sequences encoding the same CDR3. This specimen belongs to a study of cytomegalovirus exposure and HLA in healthy donors. PCR involved 60 Vbeta and 13 Jbeta primers. This table comes from immunoSEQ multiplex PCR, and its TCRdb copy is limited to in-frame clones, with some not included. The sample lists 100,000 to 150,000 clones; over 70% were seen once. Study-wide points: Upon later analysis, HLA-associated TCR beta chains proved more clonally expanded than other, equally common chains. Roughly uniform sequencing depth across donors was assumed, possibly incorrectly. HLA allele associations emerged for around 15,000 TCR beta sequences in a later analysis, at 0.05 false discovery rate.

This CDR3 comprises 13 residues. Germline trimming cut 1 base from V and 2 bases from J; bases unmatched to any gene: 1. Germline V lookup: CDR1 SQVTM, CDR2 ANQGSEA. The chain is built from TRBV29-1 and TRBJ1-1; 7 bases fit TRBD1. The sequenced material came from PBMCs. The sequence was collected from a middle-aged woman in good health and CMV-seronegative. The CDR3 DNA follows: TGCAGCGTTGAAGGGGACAGTAACACTGAAGCTTTCTTT. It specifies CSVEGDSNTEAFF.